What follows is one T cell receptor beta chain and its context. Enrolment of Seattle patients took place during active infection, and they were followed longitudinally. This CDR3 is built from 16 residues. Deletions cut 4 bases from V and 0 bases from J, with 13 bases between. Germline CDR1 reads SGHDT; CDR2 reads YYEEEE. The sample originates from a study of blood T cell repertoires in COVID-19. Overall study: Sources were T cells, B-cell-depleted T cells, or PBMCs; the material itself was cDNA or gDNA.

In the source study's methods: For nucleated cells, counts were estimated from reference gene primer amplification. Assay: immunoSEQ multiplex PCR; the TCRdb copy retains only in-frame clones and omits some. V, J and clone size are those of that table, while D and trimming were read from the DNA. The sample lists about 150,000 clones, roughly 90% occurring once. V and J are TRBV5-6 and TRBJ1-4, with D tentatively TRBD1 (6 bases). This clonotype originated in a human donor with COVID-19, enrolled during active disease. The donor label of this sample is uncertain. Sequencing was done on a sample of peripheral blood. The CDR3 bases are TGTGCCAGCAGCGACCCCCGGACAGCAACTAATGAAAAACTGTTTTTT. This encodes CASSDPRTATNEKLFF. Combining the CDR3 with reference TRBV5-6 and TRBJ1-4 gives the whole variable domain DAGVTQSPTHLIKTRGQQVTLRCSPKSGHDTVSWYQQALGQGPQFIFQYYEEEERQRGNFPDRFSGHQFPNYSSELNVNALLLGDSALYLCASSDPRTATNEKLFFGSGTQLSVL.